The entry that follows covers one T cell receptor beta chain sequence. Its specificity is unknown. Germline-derived CDR1 and CDR2 are MNHEY and SMNVEV (reference sequence). The V and J ends lost 8 bases and 7 bases respectively, with 14 bases between them. This CDR3 spans 12 amino acids. Here immunoSEQ multiplex PCR was the method, and the copy in TCRdb shows in-frame clones only, minus some. The sample shows over a million clones, more than 75% of them seen only once. These data originate in a study of shared clonotypes between healthy human individuals. General study findings and limits: Against clonotypes common to all four donors, non-shared ones had lower generation probabilities.

Source material: memory CD4+ T cells from PBMCs. Subset denoted: CD45RA-negative fraction. The clonotype comes from a young man in good health. Some clones in this sample may be carry-over from other donors' samples. The chain combines TRBV27 with TRBJ1-2, with D possibly being TRBD1 (5 bases). CDR3 coding DNA: TGTGCCAGCCGGGGTCAGGGCACTGGCTACACCTTC. Encoded protein: CASRGQGTGYTF.